Listed here are 22 T cell receptor beta chains from one sample, sequenced in a study of healthy donors' naive CD4 and CD8 T cells (dated by TCRdb to the mid-2010s). Sequencing instrument: 454 GS FLX Titanium. A previously published linear amplification protocol was used to build TCR libraries from 400 to 500 ng of total RNA. TCRdb trimmed the raw reads at Q25, called clones with MiXCR and kept productive beta chains. Each entry is one CDR3 protein sequence, shown with its most common DNA and genes. The sample table records roughly 200,000 distinct CDR3 sequences; around three quarters of these occur just once. Roughly 2.3% of the sample is held by the ten biggest clonotypes. Material for sequencing was naive CD4+ and CD8+ T cells sorted from blood, pooled from several donors. What this sample's cell subset or site label stands for: FACS-sorted naive CD4+ (CD45RO-CD45RA+) and naive CD8+ (CD45RA+CD27bright) T cells. These receptor sequences come from a pool of human donors in good health; the sample pools cells from several healthy donors.

The chain carries TRBV5-4 and TRBJ2-1, with D possibly TRBD1 on 6 matching bases. Deletions cut 4 bases from V and 0 bases from J, with 14 bases between. This CDR3 comprises 16 residues. Germline CDR1 reads SGHNT; CDR2 reads YYREEE (reference sequence). DNA for the CDR3: TGTGCCAGCAGCCGGAACAGGGTTTACTCCTACAATGAGCAGTTCTTC. Translating gives CASSRNRVYSYNEQFF.

The chain couples TRBV29-1 to TRBJ2-7; D ambiguous. The CDR3 covers 12 residues. Germline lookup yields CDR1 SQVTM and CDR2 ANQGSEA. V was clipped by 1 base and J by 3 bases, with 7 bases between them. CDR3 in amino acids: CSVEGIGYEQYF. CDR3 bases: TGCAGCGTTGAAGGTATCGGCTACGAGCAGTACTTC.

This clonotype came up a few times. The chain uses TRBV20-1 and TRBJ1-5; TRBD1 agrees at 7 bases. CDR3 length: 14 amino acids. CDR1 and CDR2 from the germline V gene are DFQATT and SNEGSKA (reference sequence). The ends lost 7 bases at V and 3 bases at J; junction bases unmatched: 9. The CDR3 DNA follows: TGCAGTGTTAAAACAGGGGCTTTCAATCAGCCCCAGCATTTT. The encoded protein is CSVKTGAFNQPQHF.

The gene calls are TRBV12-3 or TRBV12-4 and TRBJ2-1, with D possibly matching TRBD2 (6 bases). V shed 4 bases and J shed 1 base, with 11 bases lying between them. This CDR3 is built from 15 residues. The CDR3 region has the DNA TGTGCCAGCAGTTCGCGGGGTCTGTCCTACAATGAGCAGTTCTTC. It specifies CASSSRGLSYNEQFF.

The J gene is TRBJ2-3, the V gene TRBV29-1; 7 nucleotides agree with TRBD2. This CDR3 region has 18 residues. Germline V CDR1 and CDR2: SQVTM, ANQGSEA. V shed 6 bases, J shed 0 bases, and the junction held 18 bases outside the gene matches. CDR3: CSVDGDYRRQTSTDTQYF. CDR3 bases: TGCAGCGTCGATGGGGACTACCGGAGACAAACTAGCACAGATACGCAGTATTTT.

The V call is TRBV29-1, the J call TRBJ1-1, with D uncertain. The germline CDR1 and CDR2 sequences are SQVTM and ANQGSEA. The CDR3 sequence is 12 residues long. Between the trimmed V and J ends, which lost 5 bases and 6 bases, there was a span of 13 bases. DNA of the CDR3: TGCAGCGTTTTTCGGTCGAGGGCTGAAGCTTTCTTT. It specifies CSVFRSRAEAFF.

This chain's CDR3 is CASSELDTQYF. In nucleotides, the CDR3 is TGTGCCAGCAGCGAGCTAGATACGCAGTATTTT. The chain combines TRBV7-9 with TRBJ2-3; D uncertain. The germline V gene encodes CDR1 SEHNR and CDR2 FQNEAQ (reference sequence). The CDR3 consists of 11 residues. The V gene lost 5 bases and the J gene lost 5 bases, with 5 bases spanning the gap.

The CDR3, as DNA: TGTGCCAGCAGTTACGCCCCGGGACAGGGTAAAAACTATGGCTACACCTTC. Translation: CASSYAPGQGKNYGYTF. The chain has TRBV6-5 and TRBJ1-2; 9 bases match TRBD1. Germline CDR1 and CDR2: MNHEY and SVGAGI. This CDR3 is built from 17 residues. Trimming at V came to 2 bases and at J to 2 bases, leaving 9 bases not matched to a gene.

J is TRBJ1-6 and V is TRBV30, with unresolved D. The CDR3 has 16 amino acids. The V end lost 2 bases, the J end lost 11 bases, and 22 bases lay between the germline ends. In germline, CDR1 is GTSNPN, CDR2 SVGIG (reference sequence). The CDR3 DNA reads TGTGCCTGGAGTCCTAATTTTTTGGGTTTGTACCCACCCCTCCACTTT. It translates to CAWSPNFLGLYPPLHF.

The chain carries TRBV29-1 and TRBJ1-1; TRBD1 matches 7 bases. The CDR3 consists of 13 residues. The trim removed 7 bases at V and 0 bases at J, leaving 5 bases unmatched. CDR1 is SQVTM, CDR2 ANQGSEA, per germline. The CDR3 reads CSAAGQMNTEAFF. For the CDR3, the DNA is TGCAGCGCCGCGGGACAGATGAACACTGAAGCTTTCTTT.

The V gene is TRBV27, the J gene TRBJ1-2; D remains unclear. The germline gives CDR1 MNHEY, CDR2 SMNVEV (reference sequence). The CDR3 is 14 residues long. V was cut by 0 bases and J by 2 bases, with 7 bases left in between. CDR3 sequence (DNA): TGTGCCAGCAGTTTATCTGCGGGGAACTATGGCTACACCTTC. Its translation: CASSLSAGNYGYTF.

This rearrangement joins TRBV7-9 to TRBJ2-2, with D possibly TRBD2 on 6 matching bases. Trimming removed 5 bases at V and 6 bases at J, with 13 bases between. Looked up from germline, CDR1 is SEHNR and CDR2 is FQNEAQ (reference sequence). The CDR3 is 14 residues long. The CDR3 here is CASSLTRTAGELFF. CDR3 in DNA: TGTGCCAGCAGCCTGACTAGAACTGCCGGGGAGCTGTTTTTT.

This clonotype was seen a single time. The chain recombines TRBV29-1 with TRBJ1-1, with D possibly TRBD1 on 5 matching bases. Trimming pared 3 bases from V and 6 bases from J, leaving 8 bases between. The CDR3 contains 11 residues. CDR1 is SQVTM, CDR2 ANQGSEA, per germline. CDR3 nucleotides: TGCAGCGTTGAGGGGGACGCTGAAGCTTTCTTT. Translating gives CSVEGDAEAFF.

The chain links TRBV24-1 to TRBJ2-4, with D possibly TRBD2 on 8 matching bases. This CDR3 comprises 20 residues. Germline CDR1 and CDR2: KGHDR and SFDVKD. Trimming took 2 bases from V and 3 from J, leaving 25 bases between them. The CDR3 reads CATSDSTGYEREICKNIQYF. CDR3 sequence (DNA): TGTGCCACCAGTGATTCGACAGGGTACGAGCGGGAGATTTGCAAAAACATTCAGTACTTC.

V and J are TRBV7-8 and TRBJ2-1; D gene unclear. This CDR3 spans 13 amino acids. The V end was cut by 7 bases, the J end by 6 bases, with 13 bases between. Per germline, CDR1 SGHVS and CDR2 FQNEAQ. The CDR3 DNA reads as TGTGCCAGCACCCCCTTCTTAAGCAATGAGCAGTTCTTC. Amino acid sequence: CASTPFLSNEQFF.

The sample holds a few counts of this clonotype. This rearrangement joins TRBV27 to TRBJ2-3; TRBD1 matches at 7 bases. Germline V gene lookup returns CDR1 MNHEY and CDR2 SMNVEV (reference sequence). V shed 6 bases and J 3 bases; nucleotides not matched to a gene: 0. The CDR3 contains 12 residues. In nucleotides, the CDR3 is TGTGCCAGCAGGACAGGGACAGATACGCAGTATTTT. Translated: CASRTGTDTQYF.

The chain employs TRBV27 and TRBJ2-1; 7 bases are a match to TRBD2. V lost 6 bases to trimming and J lost 11 bases; unmatched junction nucleotides: 7. The CDR3 has 12 residues. Germline V gene data show CDR1 as MNHEY and CDR2 as SMNVEV (reference sequence). The CDR3 bases are TGTGCCAGCAGCCCATCAGCGGGACAGCAGTTCTTC. This codes for CASSPSAGQQFF.

This clonotype was recorded a few times. The V gene is TRBV29-1, the J gene TRBJ2-7, with a tentative D call TRBD2 (5 bases). Germline loops: CDR1 SQVTM, CDR2 ANQGSEA. The CDR3 is 11 amino acids. V dropped 7 bases and J dropped 1 base, with 8 bases sitting between them. The CDR3 protein is CSAGFSYEQYF. The CDR3 nucleotides read TGCAGCGCGGGATTTTCCTACGAGCAGTACTTC.

The CDR3 reads CASSLALGVTNTGELFF. The DNA of the CDR3 is TGTGCCAGCAGTTTAGCTCTCGGGGTTACTAACACCGGGGAGCTGTTTTTT. The J gene is TRBJ2-2, the V gene TRBV12-3 or TRBV12-4; possible D gene TRBD2, 5 bases. The length of the CDR3 is 17 residues. V was shortened by 0 bases and J by 2 bases, with 13 bases between the two germline ends.

J is TRBJ2-3 and V is TRBV19; 7 bases map to TRBD2. The V and J ends lost 7 bases and 6 bases, in that order; junction bases with no gene match: 13. The CDR3 covers 15 residues. From germline, CDR1 is LNHDA and CDR2 SQIVND (reference sequence). CDR3 nucleotide sequence: TGTGCCAGTACCGAAGCGGGACTGCGAGCGGATACGCAGTATTTT. Its protein product is CASTEAGLRADTQYF.

The rearrangement joins TRBV29-1 to TRBJ2-1; 12 bases are a match to TRBD2. Per germline, CDR1 SQVTM and CDR2 ANQGSEA. Trimming removed 4 bases from V and 7 bases from J; junction bases left unmatched: 2. This CDR3 is built from 13 residues. As DNA, the CDR3 is TGCAGCGTTGGGGGGACTAGCGGGAATGAGCAGTTCTTC. It is translated as CSVGGTSGNEQFF.

The rearrangement joins TRBV2 to TRBJ1-2, with 11 bases matching TRBD1. Germline V lookup: CDR1 SNHLY, CDR2 FYNNEI. V gave up 2 bases and J gave up 6 bases; unmatched junction bases: 11. The CDR3 extends over 17 amino acids. DNA for the CDR3: TGTGCCAGCAGTGAACCCGGACAGGGGGCATGGAGCAATGGCTACACCTTC. Its protein product is CASSEPGQGAWSNGYTF.